This T cell receptor (beta chain) originates from a study of response to subunit inactivated influenza vaccine. General observations from the study: There was a suggestion from the authors that each seasonal influenza vaccination recruits few new T cells.

Via MiXCR, TCRdb re-called the RT-PCR reads, giving one row per CDR3 protein. The data hold around 500,000 distinct CDR3 sequences, with 9.5% to 12% observed a single time. This clonotype was detected only once. The target antigen is unknown. The sequence was collected from a man aged 50-60 years who received an inactivated influenza vaccine. This specimen consisted of PBMCs from blood, obtained roughly 45 days after vaccination.

The CDR3 sequence: CASSAQGTGPIADTEAFF. The DNA of the CDR3 is TGTGCCAGCAGCGCCCAGGGGACAGGGCCCATCGCCGACACTGAAGCTTTCTTT. The chain recombines TRBV3-1 with TRBJ1-1; the match to TRBD1 covers 9 bases. CDR3 length: 18 residues. V lost 5 bases and J lost 3; bases outside the gene matches: 16. Germline V lookup: CDR1 LGHDT, CDR2 YNNKEL (reference sequence).